This T cell receptor (beta chain) originates from a study of beta chain features in type 1 diabetes (dated by TCRdb to between 2018 and 2020). The study in broad terms: Patients and healthy donors did not differ in mean age, gender distribution, total cell number or subset yield. A total of roughly 98,000,000 sorted cells were examined across all samples, and RNA yield correlated strongly with the number of cells per subset. The study compared TCRB repertoires of sorted circulating CD4+ T cell subsets between recently diagnosed type 1 diabetes patients and matched healthy donors. Whereas all 28 donors provided naive and central memory subsets, regulatory and stem cell-like memory subsets were isolated from just 8 patients and about 8 healthy donors.

The entire isolated RNA was reverse transcribed using the High Capacity cDNA Reverse Transcription Kit, and thus expressed TCRB transcripts were sequenced. Deep immunoSEQ sequencing was performed on naive, central memory and regulatory T cell samples, with an average of around 3.4 million total reads per sample. After sorted cells were lysed in RLT buffer, RNA was extracted with DNase-treated RNeasy Micro or Mini kits, with the choice depending on cell number. Each cell subset was processed separately to prevent cross-contamination, with patient and healthy donor samples processed together. The immunoSEQ multiplex PCR was used to amplify TCRB sequences from cDNA, yielding 87-bp fragments that span the CDR3 region. Amplicons were sequenced on the Illumina HiSeq platform. In the source study's methods: Synthetic template baselines were used to correct PCR bias computationally, reads within Hamming distance 2 were collapsed, and singletons that could not be merged were discarded. Reads were aligned against IMGT to assign V, D and J genes, CDR3 length and insertions or deletions at six rearrangement sites. Clonotype counts were normalized to sorted cell number within each subset before computing true diversity and Gini coefficients with the tcR R package. Repertoire sharing was quantified using the overlap coefficient calculated on TCRB nucleotide sequences. The table comes from immuneACCESS by way of TCRdb, which keeps in-frame sequences with V and J called. Part of the clones is missing from these tables; in studies checked, under half for an unresolved V gene and the rest for unknown reasons. That table gives V, J and clone size, and the DNA gave D and trimming. The table for this sample lists fewer than 400,000 clones; roughly 9% of them were counted only once. Of the sample, around 1% is held by the ten largest clones.

Ends trimmed: V by 0 bases, J by 9 bases; bases unmatched to a gene: 13. CDR1 and CDR2, per the germline V gene, are SGHRS and YFSETQ. The CDR3 goes from the cysteine to the phenylalanine over 17 residues. Left in the record is the CDR3 DNA by itself, 51 bases read in frame from the first base. General conclusions and limits of the study: Because the HLA sub-analyses included only small numbers of individuals, any influence of HLA type on TCRB rearrangement was left unresolved. Type 1 diabetes patients showed a moderate but significant shortening of TCRB CDR3 length in all four CD4+ subsets. Shorter templates might be favored by PCR, yet because patient and control samples were amplified and corrected together, any such skew would affect both groups equally. Naive, central memory and regulatory TCRB repertoires appeared more similar among patients than among healthy donors. Because cDNA was sequenced instead of genomic DNA, highly expressing activated cells could be over-represented, though the groups showed no difference in activation or CD3 levels. Patients with type 1 diabetes made fewer insertions and deleted more nucleotides at VDJ recombination sites, implying thymic rearrangement abnormalities.

From each donor, a single peripheral blood sample of 100 to 150 mL on average was drawn into heparinised tubes. A BD FACSAria II was used to sort naive, central memory, regulatory and stem cell-like memory CD4+ T cells with a panel that included CD45RO, CCR7, CD25, CD127, CD95 and CD27. A purity above 95% was achieved for all sorted populations. PBMCs were isolated right away by Lymphoprep density gradient centrifugation and were stained directly, without culture. So that batch effects would be minimized, each experiment stained and sorted samples in pairs, pairing one healthy donor with one patient. This clone occurred a few times. Its antigen target is currently unknown. No much larger clonotype is one base removed from it; base qualities were not supplied.

Sequencing was carried out using central memory CD4+ T cells from blood. The clonotype originates from a young man with type 1 diabetes. The rearrangement joined TRBV5-1 to TRBJ2-1; 9 middle bases align to TRBD2. The nucleotides read TGCGCCAGCAGCTTGGGCCTAGCGGGGCACCCTTTTATTGAGCAGTTCTTC. Translated, this gives CASSLGLAGHPFIEQFF.